A selection of T cell receptor beta chains follows, all from one sample in a study of T-cell reconstitution after alpha-beta-depleted transplantation in children. In TCRdb, the PCR reads were re-called with MiXCR into one record per CDR3 protein. This sample carries about 9,200 distinct CDR3 sequences, roughly 14% of them seen once, and the ten largest clones take approximately 55%. This material consisted of PBMCs, mostly from graft donor cells, taken 60 days after TCRalphabeta/CD19-depleted stem cell transplant. Receptors originate from a male patient aged 5 to 17 who had a stem cell transplant for acute lymphoblastic leukemia, so the T cells may come from the graft donor. Both conserved end residues are part of each CDR3. Fields, in order: clone size, V gene, D gene, J gene, CDR3 protein, CDR3 DNA. The D gene is left open where the match is weak. Some rows mark clone size as missing; the rest say once, few, many or name a class of expanded clone.

abundance: many
v_gene: TRBV12-3/TRBV12-4
d_gene: NA
j_gene: TRBJ1-1
CDR3aa: CASSFGRRNTEAFF
CDR3nt: TGTGCCAGCAGTTTCGGGCGCCGAAACACTGAAGCTTTCTTT

abundance: many
v_gene: TRBV7-2
d_gene: NA
j_gene: TRBJ2-7
CDR3aa: CASSPPAPSYEQYF
CDR3nt: TGTGCCAGCAGCCCCCCCGCACCGTCCTACGAGCAGTACTTC

abundance: few
v_gene: TRBV13
d_gene: NA
j_gene: TRBJ2-7
CDR3aa: CASSSRRKGLNEQYF
CDR3nt: TGTGCCAGCAGCTCCCGGAGAAAGGGGCTTAACGAGCAGTACTTC

abundance: few
v_gene: TRBV19
d_gene: TRBD1
j_gene: TRBJ2-1
CDR3aa: CASSMDRLGEQFF
CDR3nt: TGTGCCAGTAGTATGGACAGGCTGGGTGAGCAGTTCTTC

abundance: many
v_gene: TRBV20-1
d_gene: TRBD1
j_gene: TRBJ2-1
CDR3aa: CSASGQGAVSSYNEQFF
CDR3nt: TGCAGTGCTAGCGGCCAGGGGGCCGTAAGCTCCTACAATGAGCAGTTCTTC

abundance: many
v_gene: TRBV6-5
d_gene: NA
j_gene: TRBJ1-6
CDR3aa: CASSYYVLWGAGSPLHF
CDR3nt: TGTGCCAGCAGTTACTATGTCTTGTGGGGGGCAGGGTCACCCCTCCACTTT

abundance: NA
v_gene: TRBV20-1
d_gene: NA
j_gene: TRBJ2-1
CDR3aa: CSAGEQFF
CDR3nt: TGCAGTGCGGGTGAGCAGTTCTTC

abundance: many
v_gene: TRBV29-1
d_gene: NA
j_gene: TRBJ2-1
CDR3aa: CSVAENHEQFF
CDR3nt: TGCAGCGTTGCCGAGAATCATGAGCAGTTCTTC

abundance: many
v_gene: TRBV9
d_gene: NA
j_gene: TRBJ1-1
CDR3aa: CASSPVTGGSEAFF
CDR3nt: TGTGCCAGCAGCCCTGTGACAGGAGGATCCGAAGCTTTCTTT

abundance: many
v_gene: TRBV7-2
d_gene: NA
j_gene: TRBJ1-2
CDR3aa: CASSLAAQGKGGYTF
CDR3nt: TGTGCCAGCAGCTTAGCTGCACAGGGAAAGGGGGGCTACACCTTC

abundance: NA
v_gene: TRBV7-9
d_gene: NA
j_gene: TRBJ2-1
CDR3aa: CASSSGLPAGEQFF
CDR3nt: TGTGCCAGCAGCTCCGGGCTCCCCGCCGGTGAGCAGTTCTTC

abundance: many
v_gene: TRBV20-1
d_gene: TRBD2
j_gene: TRBJ2-3
CDR3aa: CSADLRGGTDTQYF
CDR3nt: TGCAGTGCAGATCTCCGGGGGGGCACAGATACGCAGTATTTT

abundance: many
v_gene: TRBV3-1
d_gene: TRBD1
j_gene: TRBJ1-1
CDR3aa: CASSQPGQPSEAFF
CDR3nt: TGTGCCAGCAGTCAACCGGGACAGCCTTCTGAAGCTTTCTTT

abundance: many
v_gene: TRBV5-1
d_gene: NA
j_gene: TRBJ2-5
CDR3aa: CASSLATRETQYF
CDR3nt: TGCGCCAGCAGCTTAGCGACACGGGAGACCCAGTACTTC

abundance: medium-sized
v_gene: TRBV12-3/TRBV12-4
d_gene: NA
j_gene: TRBJ2-7
CDR3aa: CASSLYPGLNYEQYF
CDR3nt: TGTGCCAGCAGTTTATACCCGGGACTCAACTACGAGCAGTACTTC

abundance: many
v_gene: TRBV11-2
d_gene: NA
j_gene: TRBJ2-1
CDR3aa: CASTSYGRDEQFF
CDR3nt: TGTGCCAGCACATCTTACGGAAGAGATGAGCAGTTCTTC

abundance: many
v_gene: TRBV7-6
d_gene: TRBD2
j_gene: TRBJ2-7
CDR3aa: CASSRSGTGEQYF
CDR3nt: TGTGCCAGCAGCCGTAGCGGGACCGGCGAGCAGTACTTC

abundance: many
v_gene: TRBV2
d_gene: NA
j_gene: TRBJ2-4
CDR3aa: CASSLDRPKNIQYF
CDR3nt: TGTGCCAGCAGTCTCGACAGGCCCAAAAACATTCAGTACTTC

abundance: NA
v_gene: TRBV7-2
d_gene: NA
j_gene: TRBJ2-7
CDR3aa: CASSSELAGGYEQYF
CDR3nt: TGTGCCAGCAGCTCGGAACTAGCAGGGGGATACGAGCAGTACTTC

abundance: many
v_gene: TRBV7-6
d_gene: NA
j_gene: TRBJ2-5
CDR3aa: CASSEDRFGGETQYF
CDR3nt: TGTGCCAGCAGCGAAGACCGATTCGGAGGGGAGACCCAGTACTTC

abundance: NA
v_gene: TRBV20-1
d_gene: TRBD1
j_gene: TRBJ1-1
CDR3aa: CSAHQGAVRNTEAFF
CDR3nt: TGCAGTGCGCACCAGGGGGCGGTGAGGAACACTGAAGCTTTCTTT

abundance: many
v_gene: TRBV20-1
d_gene: TRBD2
j_gene: TRBJ2-7
CDR3aa: CSARSTRGGGFREQYF
CDR3nt: TGCAGTGCTAGATCCACGCGGGGCGGGGGGTTTCGCGAGCAGTACTTC

abundance: many
v_gene: TRBV11-2
d_gene: TRBD1
j_gene: TRBJ1-5
CDR3aa: CASSLAEDRAYNQPQHF
CDR3nt: TGTGCCAGCAGCCTAGCGGAGGACAGGGCCTACAATCAGCCCCAGCATTTT

abundance: many
v_gene: TRBV7-9
d_gene: TRBD2
j_gene: TRBJ2-7
CDR3aa: CASSSGLLYEQYF
CDR3nt: TGTGCCAGCAGCTCGGGACTACTCTACGAGCAGTACTTC

abundance: few
v_gene: TRBV5-8
d_gene: TRBD1
j_gene: TRBJ1-4
CDR3aa: CASSQGQGSEKLFF
CDR3nt: TGTGCCAGCAGCCAGGGACAGGGTAGCGAAAAACTGTTTTTT

abundance: many
v_gene: TRBV7-9
d_gene: NA
j_gene: TRBJ1-3
CDR3aa: CASSPVGAGNTIYF
CDR3nt: TGTGCCAGCAGCCCTGTGGGAGCGGGAAACACCATATATTTT

abundance: medium-sized
v_gene: TRBV20-1
d_gene: TRBD2
j_gene: TRBJ2-7
CDR3aa: CSARLGLAGGPYEQYF
CDR3nt: TGCAGTGCTAGATTAGGGCTAGCGGGAGGGCCGTACGAGCAGTACTTC

abundance: few
v_gene: TRBV5-1
d_gene: NA
j_gene: TRBJ2-7
CDR3aa: CASSSLAEPGYEQYF
CDR3nt: TGCGCCAGCAGCTCTTTAGCGGAACCGGGCTACGAGCAGTACTTC

abundance: many
v_gene: TRBV5-1
d_gene: NA
j_gene: TRBJ1-2
CDR3aa: CASSLPDPGYGYTF
CDR3nt: TGCGCCAGCAGCTTGCCTGACCCTGGGTATGGCTACACCTTC

abundance: many
v_gene: TRBV4-1
d_gene: TRBD2
j_gene: TRBJ2-1
CDR3aa: CASSQELAGGRHEQFF
CDR3nt: TGCGCCAGCAGCCAAGAGTTAGCGGGAGGGCGCCATGAGCAGTTCTTC

abundance: many
v_gene: TRBV6-1
d_gene: TRBD2
j_gene: TRBJ2-3
CDR3aa: CASREQTSGSTDTQYF
CDR3nt: TGTGCCAGCAGGGAGCAGACTAGCGGAAGCACAGATACGCAGTATTTT

abundance: many
v_gene: TRBV7-6
d_gene: NA
j_gene: TRBJ2-7
CDR3aa: CASSPSRASYEQYF
CDR3nt: TGTGCCAGCAGCCCAAGTAGGGCCTCCTACGAGCAGTACTTC

abundance: many
v_gene: TRBV18
d_gene: NA
j_gene: TRBJ1-2
CDR3aa: CASSPTTGIAGYTF
CDR3nt: TGTGCCAGCTCACCTACTACAGGGATAGCGGGCTACACCTTC

abundance: few
v_gene: TRBV6-6
d_gene: TRBD1
j_gene: TRBJ2-7
CDR3aa: CASSAGGYEQYF
CDR3nt: TGTGCCAGCAGTGCAGGGGGCTACGAGCAGTACTTC

abundance: many
v_gene: TRBV6-5
d_gene: NA
j_gene: TRBJ2-1
CDR3aa: CASSYGLVNEQFF
CDR3nt: TGTGCCAGCAGTTACGGGCTAGTCAATGAGCAGTTCTTC

abundance: many
v_gene: TRBV4-1
d_gene: TRBD2
j_gene: TRBJ2-5
CDR3aa: CASSQRTSGPGGQETQYF
CDR3nt: TGCGCCAGCAGCCAGCGGACTAGCGGGCCAGGGGGTCAAGAGACCCAGTACTTC

abundance: NA
v_gene: TRBV7-9
d_gene: TRBD2
j_gene: TRBJ2-3
CDR3aa: CASRLAATTDTQYF
CDR3nt: TGTGCCAGCCGACTAGCGGCGACCACAGATACGCAGTATTTT

abundance: many
v_gene: TRBV29-1
d_gene: NA
j_gene: TRBJ2-5
CDR3aa: CSVESWAGETQYF
CDR3nt: TGCAGCGTTGAGAGTTGGGCAGGGGAGACCCAGTACTTC

abundance: many
v_gene: TRBV25-1
d_gene: NA
j_gene: TRBJ2-3
CDR3aa: CASTQGWGDTQYF
CDR3nt: TGTGCCAGCACCCAAGGGTGGGGAGATACGCAGTATTTT

abundance: NA
v_gene: TRBV29-1
d_gene: NA
j_gene: TRBJ2-1
CDR3aa: CSVEDGPDEQFF
CDR3nt: TGCAGCGTTGAAGATGGCCCCGATGAGCAGTTCTTC

abundance: many
v_gene: TRBV19
d_gene: NA
j_gene: TRBJ1-1
CDR3aa: CASTPGRNTEAFF
CDR3nt: TGTGCCAGTACCCCGGGCAGGAACACTGAAGCTTTCTTT

abundance: many
v_gene: TRBV6-1
d_gene: NA
j_gene: TRBJ2-7
CDR3aa: CASSQGSISGYEQYF
CDR3nt: TGTGCCAGCAGTCAAGGTTCGATTAGCGGCTACGAGCAGTACTTC

abundance: many
v_gene: TRBV11-1
d_gene: TRBD2
j_gene: TRBJ2-7
CDR3aa: CASSLALAGEFLPESEQYF
CDR3nt: TGTGCCAGCAGCTTAGCGCTAGCGGGAGAATTCCTCCCTGAGAGCGAGCAGTACTTC